These T cell receptor beta chains were read from a single sample in a study of cytomegalovirus exposure and HLA in healthy donors. TCRdb's copy holds only in-frame clones and misses some; the assay was immunoSEQ multiplex PCR. The sample contains approximately 90,000 clones, 93% of which appear only once. The sample comprised PBMCs. The origin of the receptors is a woman aged 30 to 39 in good health and CMV-seropositive. Both conserved end residues are part of each CDR3. The D gene is left open where the match is weak. The size entry is marked missing in some rows and otherwise reads once, few, many or a size class.

d_call | j_call | clone_size | v_call | cdr3_nt | cdr3_aa
TRBD2 | TRBJ2-3 | . | TRBV7-9 | TGTGCCAGCAGCTTCCCTCAAGGACTAGCGGGGACAGATACGCAGTATTTT | CASSFPQGLAGTDTQYF
TRBD2 | TRBJ2-1 | . | TRBV7-2 | TGTGCCAGCAGCTTCCTCCTGACTAGCGGGAGGGGGGAGCAGTTCTTC | CASSFLLTSGRGEQFF
. | TRBJ2-3 | . | TRBV28 | TGTGCCAGCAGTTTCGGCGTTCCCGGGATGCGGAGAACGCAGTATTTT | CASSFGVPGMRRTQYF
TRBD2 | TRBJ2-5 | . | TRBV5-5 | TGTGCCAGCACCCCGGCGGGAGTTTGGGAGACCCAGTACTTC | CASTPAGVWETQYF
. | TRBJ1-5 | . | TRBV19 | TGTGCCAGTAGTATTTCCTATAGCAATCAGCCCCAGCATTTT | CASSISYSNQPQHF
TRBD1 | TRBJ1-1 | . | TRBV2 | TGTGCCACCCTCAGAGGACAGGGGACTGAAGCTTTCTTT | CATLRGQGTEAFF
. | TRBJ2-2 | few | TRBV6-1 | TGTGCCAGCAGCCAACTTGACACCGGGGAGCTGTTTTTT | CASSQLDTGELFF
. | TRBJ2-2 | . | TRBV4-3 | TGCGCCAGCAGCCAAGATCGGGACACCGGGGAGCTGTTTTTT | CASSQDRDTGELFF
. | TRBJ2-7 | . | TRBV27 | TGTGCCAGCAGTCCACAGGGTCGATTGAACGAGCAGTACTTC | CASSPQGRLNEQYF
TRBD1 | TRBJ1-2 | . | TRBV2 | TGTGCCAGCAGTCCCGGGACAGGTTATGGCTACACCTTC | CASSPGTGYGYTF
TRBD2 | TRBJ2-1 | . | TRBV5-1 | TGCGCCAGCAGCTTGACTAGCGAAAACTACAATGAGCAGTTCTTC | CASSLTSENYNEQFF
. | TRBJ2-7 | . | TRBV6-1 | TGTGCCAGCACCGAACGGTCCTACGAGCAGTACTTC | CASTERSYEQYF
TRBD2 | TRBJ2-7 | . | TRBV29-1 | TGCAGCGTTGTGCTAGCGGGGAATTACGAGCAGTACTTC | CSVVLAGNYEQYF
. | TRBJ2-3 | . | TRBV5-1 | TGCGCCAGCTCGGGACCGGGAGGCACAGATACGCAGTATTTT | CASSGPGGTDTQYF
TRBD1 | TRBJ1-1 | . | TRBV7-9 | TGTGCCAGCAGCCCGGGACAGGGGAACACTGAAGCTTTCTTT | CASSPGQGNTEAFF
. | TRBJ2-2 | . | TRBV10-3 | TGTGCCATCAGGCAGGGTTTGGACACCGGGGAGCTGTTTTTT | CAIRQGLDTGELFF
TRBD1 | TRBJ2-5 | once | TRBV7-7 | TGTGCCAGCAGCCTGGACAGGGGGCACGGGGAGACCCAGTACTTC | CASSLDRGHGETQYF
. | TRBJ2-6 | once | TRBV4-3 | TGCGCCAGCAGCCAAGATCACCGTAGCTCTGGGGCCAACGTCCTGACTTTC | CASSQDHRSSGANVLTF
TRBD1 | TRBJ2-1 | . | TRBV5-5 | TGTGCCAGCAGCTTGTCACAGGGGTTTAATGAGCAGTTCTTC | CASSLSQGFNEQFF
TRBD2 | TRBJ2-3 | . | TRBV7-2 | TGTGCCAGCAGCAATCCCACTAGCGGGAGTGCAGATACGCAGTATTTT | CASSNPTSGSADTQYF
TRBD1 | TRBJ1-3 | . | TRBV29-1 | TGCAGCGTTGAATTGGGGCCCGGGACAGCGGTCTCTGGAAACACCATATATTTT | CSVELGPGTAVSGNTIYF
TRBD2 | TRBJ2-1 | . | TRBV7-2 | TGTGCCAGCAGCCGGACTAGCCTATACAATGAGCAGTTCTTC | CASSRTSLYNEQFF
. | TRBJ1-3 | . | TRBV7-8 | TGTGCCAGCAGTCCTCGTACAGGAAACACCATATATTTT | CASSPRTGNTIYF
TRBD1 | TRBJ1-1 | . | TRBV28 | TGTGCCAGCAGTCCTCACCAGGGGGGAGCGGCTTTCTTT | CASSPHQGGAAFF
TRBD2 | TRBJ2-7 | . | TRBV28 | TGTGCCAGCAGCCGGGGACTAGCGGGAGGACGCGAAGGCCGCGAGCAGTACTTC | CASSRGLAGGREGREQYF
TRBD2 | TRBJ2-7 | . | TRBV30 | TGTGCCTGGAGTGTCCTAGCGGGACCCTACGAGCAGTACTTC | CAWSVLAGPYEQYF
. | TRBJ2-7 | . | TRBV28 | TGTGCCAGCAGAGGACAGACCCTATTAGACGAGCAGTACTTC | CASRGQTLLDEQYF
TRBD2 | TRBJ2-5 | . | TRBV27 | TGTGCCAGCAGGGGACTAGCGGGAGCACGACGAGAGACCCAGTACTTC | CASRGLAGARRETQYF
. | TRBJ1-4 | . | TRBV28 | TGTGCCAGCAGTTTACAGGGGATAGAAGAAAAACTGTTTTTT | CASSLQGIEEKLFF
. | TRBJ1-2 | . | TRBV29-1 | TGCAGCGCGGGGGACTATGGCTACACCTTC | CSAGDYGYTF
TRBD2 | TRBJ2-5 | . | TRBV7-2 | TGTGCCAGCAGCTCGGGACTAGCGGGAGGGCCACGGGAGACCCAGTACTTC | CASSSGLAGGPRETQYF
TRBD2 | TRBJ2-3 | . | TRBV29-1 | TGCAGCGCGAGACTAGCGGGAGGGTCTCGAGATACGCAGTATTTT | CSARLAGGSRDTQYF
TRBD1 | TRBJ2-5 | . | TRBV9 | TGTGCCAGCAGCTCACACAGGGGTGGCCAAGAGACCCAGTACTTC | CASSSHRGGQETQYF
TRBD2 | TRBJ2-5 | . | TRBV28 | TGTGCCAGCAGTTTATGGGGGGGAGGGTCTGCGGAGACCCAGTACTTC | CASSLWGGGSAETQYF
. | TRBJ1-1 | . | TRBV29-1 | TGCAGCGTCGAGGGACATCGGAACACTGAAGCTTTCTTT | CSVEGHRNTEAFF
TRBD1 | TRBJ1-2 | once | TRBV28 | TGTGCCAGCAGTCCACAGGGGTTCTATGGCTACACCTTC | CASSPQGFYGYTF